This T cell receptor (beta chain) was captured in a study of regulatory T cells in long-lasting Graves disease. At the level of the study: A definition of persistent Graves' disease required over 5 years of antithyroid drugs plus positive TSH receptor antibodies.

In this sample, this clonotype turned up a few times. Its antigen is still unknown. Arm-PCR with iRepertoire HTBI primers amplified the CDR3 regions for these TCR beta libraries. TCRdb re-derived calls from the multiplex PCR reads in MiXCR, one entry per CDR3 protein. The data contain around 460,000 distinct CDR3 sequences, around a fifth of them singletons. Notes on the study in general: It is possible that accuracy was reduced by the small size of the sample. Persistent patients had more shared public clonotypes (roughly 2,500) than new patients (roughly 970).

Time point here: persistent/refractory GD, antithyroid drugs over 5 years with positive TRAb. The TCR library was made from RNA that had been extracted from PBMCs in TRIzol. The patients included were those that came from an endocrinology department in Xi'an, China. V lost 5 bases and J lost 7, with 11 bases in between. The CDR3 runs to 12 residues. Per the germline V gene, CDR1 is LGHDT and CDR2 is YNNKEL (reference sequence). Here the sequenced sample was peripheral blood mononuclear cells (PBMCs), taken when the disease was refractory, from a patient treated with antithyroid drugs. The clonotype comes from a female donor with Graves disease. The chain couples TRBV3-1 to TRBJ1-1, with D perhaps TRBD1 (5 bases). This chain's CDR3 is CASSRDVGEAFF. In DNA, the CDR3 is TGTGCCAGCAGCAGGGACGTGGGTGAAGCTTTCTTT. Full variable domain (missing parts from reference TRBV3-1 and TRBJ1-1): DTAVSQTPKYLVTQMGNDKSIKCEQNLGHDTMYWYKQDSKKFLKIMFSYNNKELIINETVPNRFSPKSPDKAHLNLHINSLELGDSAVYFCASSRDVGEAFFGQGTRLTVV.